This TCR beta chain was profiled in a study of OX40 agonist ivuxolimab in advanced cancers. Overall study results and limits: Partial responders treated at 0.1-3.0 mg/kg exhibited clonal expansion among the lowest measured. Expanded clones were, on average, more numerous in CD8+ T cells than in CD4+. Some nonresponders also had low normalized T-cell clonal expansion.

Trimming removed 2 bases from V and 1 base from J; junction bases left unmatched: 8. The germline V gene has CDR1 MGHRA and CDR2 YSYEKL. This CDR3 has 17 residues. Using immunoSEQ multiplex PCR, the repertoire was profiled, and TCRdb retains in-frame clones only, with some absent. The sample holds tens of thousands of clones, about 90% seen once. In its sample, this clone was seen a few times. Its antigen is undetermined. The V call is TRBV4-1, the J call TRBJ2-5; 9 nucleotides match TRBD2. The source is an adult with an advanced solid tumor such as melanoma, head and neck, liver or kidney cancer. The input for sequencing was CD4+ or CD8+ T cells sorted from blood, taken in a trial of the OX40 agonist ivuxolimab. This chain's CDR3 is CASSQQGLAGFQETQYF. In nucleotides, the CDR3 is TGCGCCAGCAGCCAACAGGGGCTAGCGGGATTCCAAGAGACCCAGTACTTC.